This T cell receptor beta chain is drawn from a study of Graves' ophthalmopathy and Graves' hyperthyroidism. Study-wide results and limits: A 13-signature model separated ophthalmopathy from stable hyperthyroidism, reaching about 90% sensitivity and less than 82% specificity cross-validated. Ophthalmopathy progression was predicted with 55% to 71% sensitivity and about 74% specificity. Most clonotypes expanded in thyroid above 0.001 frequency were present in blood too.

Among the exclusions were patients with other autoimmune diseases, uncontrolled infections, pregnancy or lactation. In regard to this clonotype: Its matching antigen is unknown.

TCR beta CDR3 regions were amplified from RNA transcripts. Investigators did first-round RT-PCR with HTBI primers, then second-round multiplex PCR. Each CDR3 protein gets one entry after TCRdb re-called the multiplex PCR reads with MiXCR. Of some 1.1 million distinct CDR3 sequences in the sample, 35% to 45% were seen once. The CDR3 length is 13 residues. Per the germline V gene, CDR1 is DFQATT and CDR2 is SNEGSKA (reference sequence). Trimming removed 3 bases at V and 7 bases at J, with 13 bases between. The specimen was peripheral blood or thyroid tissue (not recorded which). The chain couples TRBV20-1 to TRBJ1-5; D not resolved. This receptor was identified in an adult man with Graves' hyperthyroidism. This CDR3 is CSARKGGLQPQHF. In DNA form, the CDR3 reads TGCAGTGCTAGGAAGGGCGGGCTACAGCCCCAGCATTTT.